The 16 T cell receptor beta chains below all came from one sample that was sequenced in a study of blood T cell repertoires in COVID-19. Assay: immunoSEQ multiplex PCR; the TCRdb copy retains only in-frame clones and omits some. In the table there are about 270,000 clones, 81% of which are singletons. Sequences were obtained from peripheral blood. The receptors originated from a woman aged 60 to 75 with active or convalescent COVID-19.

The CDR3 sequence is CASSSSGLSGDSYEQYF. The DNA for the CDR3 is TGTGCCAGCAGCTCGTCGGGTTTGAGCGGGGATTCCTACGAGCAGTACTTC. The chain carries TRBV7-2 and TRBJ2-7, with TRBD2 identical over 7 bases. This CDR3 has 17 amino acids. Germline V gene sequence: CDR1 SGHTA, CDR2 FQGNSA. J was trimmed by 1 base and V by 4 bases; bases with no gene match: 13.

The chain joins TRBV2 to TRBJ2-7; D is possibly TRBD1 (6 bases). The CDR3 covers 10 residues. Germline assignment: CDR1 SNHLY and CDR2 FYNNEI. V gave up 6 bases and J gave up 11 bases, with 11 bases separating them. The chain's CDR3 is CASRGAVEYF. Written as DNA, the CDR3 is TGTGCCAGCAGGGGGGCCGTAGAGTACTTC.

This chain connects TRBV7-2 to TRBJ1-2; D perhaps matches TRBD1 (5 bases). The CDR3 runs to 15 residues. V lost 5 bases to trimming and J lost 2 bases, with 15 bases between them. Germline assignment: CDR1 SGHTA and CDR2 FQGNSA. This CDR3 reads CASSPYSGGNYGYTF. The CDR3 nucleotides are TGTGCCAGCAGCCCCTACAGCGGGGGGAACTATGGCTACACCTTC. Together with reference TRBV7-2 and TRBJ1-2, the CDR3 gives the full variable domain: GAGVSQSPSNKVTEKGKDVELRCDPISGHTALYWYRQSLGQGLEFLIYFQGNSAPDKSGLPSDRFSAERTGGSVSTLTIQRTQQEDSAVYLCASSPYSGGNYGYTFGSGTRLTVV.

The genes are TRBV27 and TRBJ2-6; maybe TRBD1 (7 bases). The germline gives CDR1 MNHEY, CDR2 SMNVEV (reference sequence). The ends were cut back, 10 bases at V and 4 bases at J, with 29 bases in the middle. The CDR3 contains 19 residues. The chain's CDR3 is CATQSLRDRPPGGANVLTF. The CDR3 coding sequence is TGTGCCACCCAAAGCCTGCGGGACAGACCCCCGGGGGGGGCCAACGTCCTGACTTTC.

The J gene is TRBJ2-4, the V gene TRBV4-1, with 12 bases aligning to TRBD2. Germline loops: CDR1 MGHRA, CDR2 YSYEKL. The CDR3 runs to 21 residues. J was trimmed by 2 bases and V by 0 bases; bases with no gene match: 14. This chain's CDR3 is CASSQDSGLAGGPGTKNIQYF. DNA for the CDR3: TGCGCCAGCAGCCAAGACTCGGGCCTAGCGGGGGGGCCAGGGACCAAAAACATTCAGTACTTC.

This clone was seen only a few times. The chain uses TRBV14 and TRBJ1-1, with D tentatively TRBD1 (6 bases). Germline V gene sequence: CDR1 SGHDN, CDR2 FVKESK. V was trimmed by 2 bases and J by 6 bases, leaving 13 bases between them. The CDR3 runs to 14 residues. The CDR3 sequence: CASSQIPRGSEAFF. The CDR3 nucleotides read TGTGCCAGCAGCCAAATTCCCAGGGGCTCTGAAGCTTTCTTT. Combining the CDR3 with reference TRBV14 and TRBJ1-1 gives the whole variable domain EAGVTQFPSHSVIEKGQTVTLRCDPISGHDNLYWYRRVMGKEIKFLLHFVKESKQDESGMPNNRFLAERTGGTYSTLKVQPAELEDSGVYFCASSQIPRGSEAFFGQGTRLTVV.

The V and J genes are TRBV7-8 and TRBJ2-3, with D maybe TRBD2 (6 bases). Between the trimmed V and J ends, which lost 8 bases and 6 bases, there was a span of 12 bases. CDR3 length: 12 residues. Germline V lookup: CDR1 SGHVS, CDR2 FQNEAQ. The CDR3 sequence: CASRQGGDTQYF. CDR3 sequence (DNA): TGTGCCAGCCGCCAGGGAGGTGATACGCAGTATTTT.

This clone turned up a few times. Additional DNA sequences in this sample encode the identical CDR3. The chain employs TRBV9 and TRBJ1-3, with TRBD1 matching over 10 bases. Germline V gene lookup returns CDR1 SGDLS and CDR2 YYNGEE. With 0 bases clipped from V and 0 bases from J, the junction kept 3 bases outside the gene matches. This CDR3 is 17 amino acids long. The CDR3 sequence: CASSVGTGGNSGNTIYF. CDR3 bases: TGTGCCAGCAGCGTAGGGACAGGGGGAAACTCTGGAAACACCATATATTTT. Looking up the rest from reference TRBV9 and TRBJ1-3 gives the full variable domain: DSGVTQTPKHLITATGQRVTLRCSPRSGDLSVYWYQQSLDQGLQFLIQYYNGEERAKGNILERFSAQQFPDLHSELNLSSLELGDSALYFCASSVGTGGNSGNTIYFGEGSWLTVV.

Only a few counts were recorded for this clone. This chain links TRBV7-9 with TRBJ1-1, with 10 bases aligning to TRBD1. V dropped 6 bases and J dropped 5; count of bases not matched to a gene: 6. Germline V gene data show CDR1 as SEHNR and CDR2 as FQNEAQ (reference sequence). This CDR3 region has 14 residues. DNA of the CDR3: TGTGCCAGCAGACCCGGACAGGGGGTTACTGAAGCTTTCTTT. This codes for CASRPGQGVTEAFF.

J is TRBJ2-5 and V is TRBV4-2; 7 bases are shared with TRBD2. Germline V gene lookup returns CDR1 LGHNA and CDR2 YNFKEQ. The CDR3 length is 17 residues. V was pared by 2 bases and J by 4 bases, with 13 bases of the junction left unmatched. This CDR3 is CASSQQKARGEGETQYF. The CDR3 DNA reads TGTGCCAGCAGCCAACAGAAGGCAAGAGGGGAGGGAGAGACCCAGTACTTC.

The chain links TRBV7-2 to TRBJ2-5; 9 bases align to TRBD2. The V and J ends lost 5 bases and 5 bases, in that order; junction bases with no gene match: 9. This CDR3 contains 15 residues. Looked up from germline, CDR1 is SGHTA and CDR2 is FQGNSA. CDR3 loop: CASSDGTSRRETQYF. CDR3 bases: TGTGCCAGCAGCGACGGGACTAGCCGTAGGGAGACCCAGTACTTC.

CDR3 coding DNA: TGTGCCAGCAGTTACTCGGGGGGACGGAACGAGCAGTACTTC. Its translation: CASSYSGGRNEQYF. The chain combines TRBV6-5 with TRBJ2-7, with D possibly matching TRBD2 (6 bases). The germline gives CDR1 MNHEY, CDR2 SVGAGI. The CDR3 contains 14 residues. The V end was cut by 0 bases, the J end by 5 bases, with 11 bases between.

V gene TRBV27 combines with J gene TRBJ2-7; 10 bases fit TRBD1. Trimming at V came to 4 bases and at J to 2 bases, leaving 5 bases not matched to a gene. Germline loops: CDR1 MNHEY, CDR2 SMNVEV (reference sequence). CDR3 length: 15 amino acids. CDR3 in amino acids: CASSYRDRGAYEQYF. The CDR3 coding sequence is TGTGCCAGCAGTTACCGGGACAGGGGAGCCTACGAGCAGTACTTC.

The rearrangement uses TRBV19 and TRBJ1-1; a weak D match, TRBD1 (5 bases). Trimming stripped 3 bases from V and 0 bases from J, with 14 bases between. This CDR3 contains 16 residues. Germline V gene data show CDR1 as LNHDA and CDR2 as SQIVND (reference sequence). The CDR3 DNA is TGTGCCAGTAGTATCGGGGGGGGTCCCTTGAACACTGAAGCTTTCTTT. Translation gives CASSIGGGPLNTEAFF.

V and J are TRBV5-3 and TRBJ1-5; maybe TRBD1 (6 bases). TRBV5-3 is reported as an ORF; its role is uncertain. With 0 bases removed from V and 6 bases from J, the gap between germline ends came to 13 bases. The CDR3 loop spans 15 amino acids. Here the CDR3 DNA reads TGTGCCAGAAGCTTGGCAAACAGGGAACGTCAGCCCCAGCATTTT. Protein: CARSLANRERQPQHF.

The chain joins TRBV4-3 to TRBJ2-3; 8 nucleotides line up with TRBD1. This CDR3 contains 15 residues. Trimming took 4 bases from V and 1 from J; bases not matched to a gene: 4. Germline V gene lookup returns CDR1 LGHNA and CDR2 YSLEER. The CDR3 loop reads CASSPQGAGTDTQYF. The CDR3 DNA follows: TGCGCCAGCAGCCCTCAGGGGGCCGGCACAGATACGCAGTATTTT.